This T cell receptor (beta chain) is from a study of T-cell reconstitution after alpha-beta-depleted transplantation in children. Study-wide results and limits: T cells produced anew were the main source of T-cell counts and diversity one year after transplant.

Preparation of the TCRbeta library was carried out with unique molecular identifiers. TCRdb called the PCR reads again in MiXCR, with one record for every CDR3 protein. The data show around 450,000 distinct CDR3 sequences, roughly 15% seen once. CDR1 is SQVTM, CDR2 ANQGSEA, per germline. Deletions cut 6 bases from V and 5 bases from J, with 19 bases between. The CDR3 spans 15 residues. A note on this clonotype: Its antigen is currently unknown.

The specimen comprised PBMCs, mostly from graft donor cells, sampled 360 days after TCRalphabeta/CD19-depleted stem cell transplant. The sequence derives from a boy under three years old who had a stem cell transplant for Wiskott-Aldrich syndrome, so the T cells may come from the graft donor. V and J are TRBV29-1 and TRBJ2-2, with TRBD2 as a possible D gene (5 bases). In DNA, the CDR3 is TGCAGCGTGTGGGTACCGGGAAAAGGGACCGGGGAGCTGTTTTTT. This translates into CSVWVPGKGTGELFF.